These 20 T cell receptor beta chains were all obtained from the same sample, sequenced in a study of blood T cell repertoires in COVID-19. Clones were sequenced by immunoSEQ multiplex PCR, and TCRdb holds only the in-frame ones, with some missing. The sample gives tens of thousands of clones, 80% to 90% of which show up once; under 1.5% is in the top ten. The sequenced material came from peripheral blood. These receptors were taken from a woman aged 60 to 75 with acute or convalescent COVID-19.

This chain uses TRBV23-1 with TRBJ1-1, with D uncertain. TRBV23-1 falls under the ORF class, with uncertain function. The CDR3 length is 13 residues. With 8 bases removed from V and 0 bases from J, the gap between germline ends came to 10 bases. CDR3 sequence: CASQRHLNTEAFF. The CDR3 region has the DNA TGCGCCAGCCAAAGACACCTGAACACTGAAGCTTTCTTT.

The V and J genes are TRBV27 and TRBJ1-2, with a weak D call TRBD1 (6 bases). The ends were cut back, 6 bases at V and 2 bases at J, with 10 bases in the middle. Germline CDR1 and CDR2: MNHEY and SMNVEV (reference sequence). The CDR3 contains 13 residues. The CDR3 DNA reads TGTGCCAGCAGCCGCGGACAGAACTATGGCTACACCTTC. This sequence encodes CASSRGQNYGYTF.

The chain has TRBV10-3 and TRBJ1-5; 10 bases fit TRBD1. The trim removed 2 bases at V and 7 bases at J, leaving 5 bases unmatched. This CDR3 has 15 amino acids. CDR1 ENHRY and CDR2 SYGVKD come from the germline V gene. CDR3 nucleotide sequence: TGTGCCATCAGTGAGGGACAGGGGGTAGGGCAGCCCCAGCATTTT. It codes for CAISEGQGVGQPQHF.

The chain couples TRBV9 to TRBJ1-2; the D gene is possibly TRBD1 (5 bases). Germline-derived CDR1 and CDR2 are SGDLS and YYNGEE. The CDR3 sequence is 14 residues long. V dropped 0 bases and J dropped 2 bases, with 8 bases sitting between them. This chain's CDR3 is CASSVVPGNYGYTF. Here the CDR3 DNA reads TGTGCCAGCAGCGTAGTTCCAGGGAACTATGGCTACACCTTC.

The gene calls are TRBV11-1 and TRBJ1-2, with 7 bases identical to TRBD1. V was clipped by 5 bases and J by 4 bases; unmatched bases: 10. CDR1 and CDR2 from the germline V gene are SGHAT and FQDESV (reference sequence). The CDR3 length is 15 residues. Here the CDR3 reads CASSTPGQIFYGYTF. CDR3 coding DNA: TGTGCCAGCAGCACTCCGGGACAGATCTTCTATGGCTACACCTTC.

The J gene is TRBJ2-1, the V gene TRBV9; 8 bases are shared with TRBD2. J lost 11 bases, V lost 2 bases, and 9 bases had no gene match. CDR3 length: 14 amino acids. Germline assignment: CDR1 SGDLS and CDR2 YYNGEE. The CDR3 is CASSVERETRQQFF. The DNA of the CDR3 is TGTGCCAGCAGCGTCGAGCGGGAGACCCGTCAGCAGTTCTTC.

The chain recombines TRBV19 with TRBJ1-4; 9 bases match TRBD1. Unmatched junction bases numbered 8, after V lost 4 bases and J lost 8 bases. CDR1 is LNHDA, CDR2 SQIVND, per germline (reference sequence). The CDR3 extends over 15 amino acids. CDR3 in amino acids: CASSNPGTGHEKLFF. The CDR3 region has the DNA TGTGCCAGTAGTAACCCCGGGACAGGGCACGAAAAACTGTTTTTT.

The chain links TRBV4-1 to TRBJ1-4, with a weak D call TRBD1 (6 bases). Germline V gene sequence: CDR1 MGHRA, CDR2 YSYEKL. Between the trimmed V and J ends, which lost 6 bases and 9 bases, there was a span of 20 bases. The CDR3 is made up of 15 amino acids. The CDR3 nucleotides are TGCGCCAGCAGTCCACAGGGATCTATAACTAAAAAACTGTTTTTT. Protein product: CASSPQGSITKKLFF.

This chain connects TRBV5-6 to TRBJ1-6; TRBD1 is a possible D gene (6 bases). Trimming took off 3 bases at V and 6 bases at J, with 13 bases between the two ends. The CDR3 is 15 amino acids. In germline, CDR1 is SGHDT, CDR2 YYEEEE. The CDR3 spells CASSSPGQLNSPLHF. CDR3 nucleotides: TGTGCCAGCAGCTCCCCTGGACAGCTTAATTCACCCCTCCACTTT. Using reference TRBV5-6 and TRBJ1-6 for the parts outside the CDR3, the full variable domain is DAGVTQSPTHLIKTRGQQVTLRCSPKSGHDTVSWYQQALGQGPQFIFQYYEEEERQRGNFPDRFSGHQFPNYSSELNVNALLLGDSALYLCASSSPGQLNSPLHFGNGTRLTVT.

The chain is built from TRBV19 and TRBJ2-2; 8 bases agree with TRBD2. V lost 6 bases, J lost 3 bases, and 9 bases stayed unmatched. The CDR3 runs to 16 residues. The germline CDR1 and CDR2 sequences are LNHDA and SQIVND (reference sequence). This chain's CDR3 is CASSDSGKGYTGELFF. The DNA of the CDR3 is TGTGCCAGTAGCGATAGCGGGAAAGGATACACCGGGGAGCTGTTTTTT.

In nucleotides, the CDR3 is TGCAGCTCCTCTCTCTTCACAGGGTTCGGAAACACCATATATTTT. Protein: CSSSLFTGFGNTIYF. The genes are TRBV29-1 and TRBJ1-3; D may be TRBD1 (6 bases). Germline-derived CDR1 and CDR2 are SQVTM and ANQGSEA. V gave up 8 bases and J gave up 4 bases, with 21 bases separating them. This CDR3 contains 15 residues. Based on the CDR3 plus reference TRBV29-1 and TRBJ1-3, the full variable domain is SAVISQKPSRDICQRGTSLTIQCQVDSQVTMMFWYRQQPGQSLTLIATANQGSEATYESGFVIDKFPISRPNLTFSTLTVSNMSPEDSSIYLCSSSLFTGFGNTIYFGEGSWLTVV.

J is TRBJ1-1 and V is TRBV6-1; TRBD1 might be the D (5 bases). The CDR3 length is 15 residues. Trimming pared 2 bases from V and 4 bases from J, leaving 14 bases between. Per the germline V gene, CDR1 is MNHNS and CDR2 is SASEGT. The CDR3 DNA follows: TGTGCCAGCAGTGAAATCCGTTGGGGGGTCACTGAAGCTTTCTTT. Encoded protein: CASSEIRWGVTEAFF.

Only a few counts were recorded for this clone. The rearrangement uses TRBV5-8 and TRBJ1-6; 8 positions agree with TRBD1. This CDR3 has 15 amino acids. The germline CDR1 and CDR2 sequences are SGHTS and YDEGEE. V was clipped by 2 bases and J by 7 bases; unmatched bases: 5. Written as DNA, the CDR3 is TGTGCCAGCAGCTTTGGACAGGGAGTCAATTCACCCCTCCACTTT. Its translation is CASSFGQGVNSPLHF.

This clone was observed a handful of times. J is TRBJ2-3 and V is TRBV28; D perhaps matches TRBD1 (6 bases). V lost 6 bases, J lost 4 bases, and 20 bases lay in between. This CDR3 region has 16 residues. Germline V gene sequence: CDR1 MDHEN, CDR2 SYDVKM. The DNA of the CDR3 is TGTGCCAGCAGGCTCAGGGGTGGGAGTGGCGCAGATACGCAGTATTTT. This codes for CASRLRGGSGADTQYF.

The J gene is TRBJ1-4, the V gene TRBV28; a weak D match, TRBD1 (5 bases). CDR3 length: 15 residues. The germline V gene has CDR1 MDHEN and CDR2 SYDVKM. The V gene lost 2 bases and the J gene lost 8 bases, with 15 bases spanning the gap. The CDR3 nucleotides read TGTGCCAGCAGTTTAGCGGGGGTGGTGGGCGAAAAACTGTTTTTT. This sequence encodes CASSLAGVVGEKLFF.

This chain connects TRBV16 to TRBJ2-3; 13 nucleotides match TRBD2. In germline, CDR1 is KGHSY, CDR2 FQNENV. This CDR3 is built from 18 residues. Trimming at V came to 2 bases and at J to 2 bases, leaving 7 bases not matched to a gene. CDR3 amino acids: CASSQTPGTSGDTDTQYF. The CDR3 DNA reads as TGTGCCAGCAGCCAAACCCCCGGGACTAGCGGGGACACAGATACGCAGTATTTT.

The CDR3 is CARLKETQYF. CDR3 nucleotide sequence: TGTGCCAGGTTAAAAGAGACCCAGTACTTC. The V and J genes are TRBV21-1 and TRBJ2-5; whether TRBD2, the table's D call, matches the DNA was not checked. TRBV21-1 counts as a pseudogene. The CDR3 covers 10 residues.

The V and J genes are TRBV5-1 and TRBJ1-1; 9 bases map to TRBD1. CDR3 size: 16 residues. Germline assignment: CDR1 SGHRS and CDR2 YFSETQ. The V and J ends lost 5 bases and 3 bases, in that order; junction bases with no gene match: 11. CDR3 in DNA: TGCGCCAGCAGGCGAGGACAGGGGCGCGGGGACACTGAAGCTTTCTTT. Translated, it gives CASRRGQGRGDTEAFF.

This chain uses TRBV6-5 with TRBJ2-7, with 8 bases fitting TRBD1. Germline assignment: CDR1 MNHEY and CDR2 SVGAGI. The CDR3 has 13 residues. V was clipped by 6 bases and J by 5 bases; unmatched bases: 6. CDR3 amino acids: CASSGQGVHEQYF. As DNA, the CDR3 is TGTGCCAGCAGCGGACAGGGAGTCCACGAGCAGTACTTC.

This clone was detected only once. The chain recombines TRBV7-9 with TRBJ1-2; TRBD1 might be the D (5 bases). The V end was cut by 4 bases, the J end by 6 bases, with 12 bases between. The CDR3 contains 13 residues. CDR1 and CDR2 from the germline V gene are SEHNR and FQNEAQ (reference sequence). The CDR3 here is CASSSQVLDGYTF. In DNA, the CDR3 is TGTGCCAGCAGCTCACAGGTTTTGGATGGCTACACCTTC. Full variable domain (remainder filled in from reference TRBV7-9 and TRBJ1-2): DTGVSQNPRHKITKRGQNVTFRCDPISEHNRLYWYRQTLGQGPEFLTYFQNEAQLEKSRLLSDRFSAERPKGSFSTLEIQRTEQGDSAMYLCASSSQVLDGYTFGSGTRLTVV.